The 25 T cell receptor beta chains given below trace back to one sample, sequenced in a study of blood T cells in healthy people across ages. Primed by a sample-barcoded 5' primer and a J-beta primer mix, a second PCR proceeded for about 7 to 12 cycles. From the 5' RACE reads, TCRdb called clonotypes with MiXCR, one entry per CDR3 protein. Seen here are around 1,000,000 distinct CDR3 sequences, 20% to 25% observed once, and the top ten hold around 0.75%. This same sample was also taken into another study, of T cells of mothers and their children.

Sequencing used blood. The receptors stem from a girl aged 2 to 9 in good health.

This clonotype has only a few counts. The chain carries TRBV14 and TRBJ2-3, with D possibly being TRBD2 (6 bases). V lost 0 bases and J 3 bases, leaving 16 bases between the germline ends. CDR3 length equals 17 residues. Germline CDR1 and CDR2: SGHDN and FVKESK. This CDR3 is CASSQEVADYSTDTQYF. The CDR3 nucleotides are TGTGCCAGCAGCCAAGAGGTGGCGGACTACTCGACAGATACGCAGTATTTT.

This clonotype was counted a few times. The chain has TRBV5-1 and TRBJ1-2; no firm D call. The germline V and J ends were trimmed by 0 bases and 7 bases, with 13 bases remaining between them. Germline V gene lookup returns CDR1 SGHRS and CDR2 YFSETQ. This CDR3 region has 14 residues. The CDR3 here is CASSLGTTRFGYTF. The DNA of the CDR3 is TGCGCCAGCAGCTTGGGTACAACGCGATTTGGCTACACCTTC.

The gene calls are TRBV4-1 and TRBJ1-1; D remains ambiguous. Trimming cost V 3 bases and J 4 bases, with 9 bases left between them. Per germline, CDR1 MGHRA and CDR2 YSYEKL. CDR3 length equals 13 residues. CDR3 protein: CASSQVKATEAFF. CDR3 DNA: TGCGCCAGCAGCCAGGTCAAGGCCACTGAAGCTTTCTTT.

The chain joins TRBV20-1 to TRBJ2-3; D remains ambiguous. This CDR3 spans 12 amino acids. The germline V gene encodes CDR1 DFQATT and CDR2 SNEGSKA (reference sequence). Trimming took 5 bases from V and 4 from J, leaving 10 bases between them. CDR3 loop: CSAGRSADTQYF. In DNA, the CDR3 is TGCAGTGCTGGAAGATCAGCAGATACGCAGTATTTT.

The sample holds a few counts of this clonotype. This sequence joins TRBV4-1 and TRBJ1-1, with D unclear. This CDR3 has 15 amino acids. Germline loops: CDR1 MGHRA, CDR2 YSYEKL. Between the trimmed V and J ends, which lost 0 bases and 3 bases, there was a span of 11 bases. The CDR3 nucleotides read TGCGCCAGCAGCCAAGATCCCCTCGAGGACACTGAAGCTTTCTTT. Translating it yields CASSQDPLEDTEAFF.

The chain recombines TRBV4-3 with TRBJ2-3, with D perhaps being TRBD1 or TRBD2 (5 bases each). The ends were cut back, 0 bases at V and 0 bases at J, with 10 bases in the middle. CDR3 size: 16 residues. Germline V lookup: CDR1 LGHNA, CDR2 YSLEER. The CDR3 DNA follows: TGCGCCAGCAGCCAAGAACCGGGGCCCAGCACAGATACGCAGTATTTT. This codes for CASSQEPGPSTDTQYF.

The V and J genes are TRBV27 and TRBJ1-2; 10 bases match TRBD1. The CDR3 has 12 amino acids. Germline CDR1 reads MNHEY; CDR2 reads SMNVEV (reference sequence). The junction had 2 bases not matched to a gene; V was cut back by 6 bases and J by 7 bases. The CDR3 DNA is TGTGCCAGCAGGACAGGGGGCGGTGGCTACACCTTC. Translation: CASRTGGGGYTF.

Ten or more counts support this clonotype. The J gene is TRBJ1-2, the V gene TRBV27; 9 bases map to TRBD1. Trimming took 3 bases from V and 5 from J; bases not matched to a gene: 7. This CDR3 comprises 15 residues. CDR1 is MNHEY and CDR2 is SMNVEV in the germline V gene (reference sequence). The CDR3 protein is CASSFDRGTQYGYTF. The CDR3 DNA reads as TGTGCCAGCAGTTTCGACAGGGGGACGCAGTATGGCTACACCTTC.

This clonotype was recorded a few times. The chain carries TRBV29-1 and TRBJ2-3, with 9 nucleotides matching TRBD2. Germline assignment: CDR1 SQVTM and CDR2 ANQGSEA. This CDR3 has 14 residues. With 5 bases clipped from V and 4 bases from J, the junction kept 7 bases outside the gene matches. This chain's CDR3 is CSVLSGSGADTQYF. CDR3 sequence (DNA): TGCAGCGTTCTTAGCGGGAGTGGAGCAGATACGCAGTATTTT.

In this sample, this clonotype turned up a few times. This chain uses TRBV4-3 with TRBJ2-3; D call uncertain. The CDR3 consists of 15 residues. Deletions cut 0 bases from V and 0 bases from J, with 7 bases between. CDR1 LGHNA and CDR2 YSLEER come from the germline V gene. Here the CDR3 DNA reads TGCGCCAGCAGCCAAGAAGCGCGAAGCACAGATACGCAGTATTTT. Amino acids: CASSQEARSTDTQYF.

This clonotype was counted between two and nine times. This rearrangement joins TRBV7-2 to TRBJ2-5, with D perhaps TRBD1 (5 bases). The CDR3 extends over 12 amino acids. Germline CDR1 is SGHTA and CDR2 is FQGNSA. V was pared by 8 bases and J by 11 bases, with 18 bases between. In nucleotides, the CDR3 is TGTGCCAGCGCCAAGTTAGGGGTACAGCAGTACTTC. Its protein is CASAKLGVQQYF.

There are a few counts of this clonotype. The V call is TRBV6-2 or TRBV6-3, the J call TRBJ1-1, with D possibly matching TRBD1 (5 bases). Germline V gene sequence: CDR1 MNHEY, CDR2 SVGEGT. The CDR3 contains 14 residues. V was cut by 5 bases and J by 1 base, with 11 bases left in between. CDR3 DNA sequence: TGTGCCAGCAGTCCAGATGACAGGAACACTGAAGCTTTCTTT. Residues: CASSPDDRNTEAFF.

The chain joins TRBV5-1 to TRBJ1-1; D unclear. CDR3 length equals 13 residues. The germline V gene encodes CDR1 SGHRS and CDR2 YFSETQ. The V gene lost 3 bases and the J gene lost 0 bases, with 6 bases spanning the gap. CDR3 in amino acids: CASSSYLNTEAFF. The DNA for the CDR3 is TGCGCCAGCAGCTCATACTTGAACACTGAAGCTTTCTTT.

CDR3: CASSPPRQVTSYEQYF. In DNA form, the CDR3 reads TGTGCCAGCAGCCCTCCAAGACAGGTTACCTCCTACGAGCAGTACTTC. J is TRBJ2-7 and V is TRBV28; D is possibly TRBD1 (6 bases). Between the trimmed V and J ends, which lost 6 bases and 0 bases, there was a span of 18 bases. The CDR3 is made up of 16 amino acids. Germline-derived CDR1 and CDR2 are MDHEN and SYDVKM.

This clonotype was found a few times. The CDR3 DNA sequence: TGTGCCCAGGGACTCGTCACCGGGGAGCTGTTTTTT. It encodes CAQGLVTGELFF. The rearrangement joins TRBV7-8 to TRBJ2-2, with D tentatively TRBD2 (6 bases). Trimming removed 11 bases from V and 4 bases from J, with 11 bases in between. The V gene's germline CDR1 is SGHVS and CDR2 FQNEAQ. The CDR3 length is 12 residues.

This clonotype has a handful of counts. The gene calls are TRBV3-1 and TRBJ1-2; D remains unclear. Germline CDR1 and CDR2: LGHDT and YNNKEL (reference sequence). The CDR3 spans 15 residues. V was trimmed by 5 bases and J by 5 bases, leaving 18 bases between them. The chain's CDR3 is CASSLGSGEKYGYTF. Here the CDR3 DNA reads TGTGCCAGCAGCTTAGGGTCTGGGGAGAAGTATGGCTACACCTTC.

The chain is built from TRBV12-3 or TRBV12-4 and TRBJ2-7; 10 nucleotides match TRBD2. The CDR3 contains 13 residues. Germline trimming cut 5 bases from V and 5 bases from J; bases unmatched to any gene: 3. For the CDR3, the DNA is TGTGCCAGCAGTAGCGGGGGGGCCGACGAGCAGTACTTC. Protein product: CASSSGGADEQYF.

This clonotype was recorded many times. One end of the junction fails to match germline, which may point to a read error. This chain links TRBV7-2 with TRBJ2-3; D is uncertain. CDR3 size: 15 residues. From germline, CDR1 is SGHTA and CDR2 FQGNSA. In nucleotides, the CDR3 is TGTGCCAGCAGTTTAGCAGGCGGCAACACAGATACGCAGTATTTT. The encoded protein is CASSLAGGNTDTQYF.

This clonotype was observed a few times. The chain recombines TRBV12-3 or TRBV12-4 with TRBJ2-5; 9 positions match TRBD2. V was pared by 6 bases and J by 4 bases, with 12 bases of the junction left unmatched. The CDR3 extends over 16 amino acids. CDR3 residues: CASRSTLAGYPETQYF. The CDR3 nucleotides are TGTGCCAGCAGATCAACCCTAGCGGGGTATCCAGAGACCCAGTACTTC.

This clonotype was counted a few times. J is TRBJ1-1 and V is TRBV28; a weak D match, TRBD1 (6 bases). CDR1 MDHEN and CDR2 SYDVKM come from the germline V gene. V was trimmed by 2 bases and J by 1 base, leaving 11 bases between them. The CDR3 is 15 residues long. The CDR3 sequence is CASSLTGRGNTEAFF. Here the CDR3 DNA reads TGTGCCAGCAGTTTAACAGGGAGGGGGAACACTGAAGCTTTCTTT.

This clonotype was counted only a few times. This chain links TRBV29-1 with TRBJ2-1; tentatively, D is TRBD1 or TRBD2 (6 bases each). CDR3 size: 14 residues. Germline V gene lookup returns CDR1 SQVTM and CDR2 ANQGSEA. The V gene lost 4 bases and the J gene lost 6 bases, with 16 bases spanning the gap. CDR3 protein: CSVVATTGANEQFF. The CDR3 DNA is TGCAGCGTTGTGGCCACTACGGGGGCCAATGAGCAGTTCTTC.

The chain combines TRBV4-2 with TRBJ1-2; D remains ambiguous. The CDR3 runs 15 residues. Germline V gives CDR1 LGHNA, CDR2 YNFKEQ. V was cut by 6 bases and J by 2 bases, with 16 bases left in between. The CDR3 loop is CASRVEEAVNYGYTF. The CDR3 nucleotides read TGTGCCAGCAGGGTAGAGGAGGCAGTGAACTATGGCTACACCTTC.

This clonotype was seen a handful of times. The gene calls are TRBV12-3 or TRBV12-4 and TRBJ1-2; 10 bases map to TRBD1. The trim removed 4 bases at V and 2 bases at J, leaving 4 bases unmatched. The CDR3 is 15 residues long. The DNA of the CDR3 is TGTGCCAGCAGTTCGACAGGGGGCTGGAACTATGGCTACACCTTC. Translating it yields CASSSTGGWNYGYTF.

In nucleotides, the CDR3 is TGCAGTGCTAGAATGGACGGCAGCTTTAACTATGGCTACACCTTC. It translates to CSARMDGSFNYGYTF. The gene calls are TRBV20-1 and TRBJ1-2; D is unclear. The V gene lost 2 bases and the J gene lost 1 base, with 14 bases spanning the gap. Germline V lookup: CDR1 DFQATT, CDR2 SNEGSKA (reference sequence). The length of the CDR3 is 15 residues.

The chain is built from TRBV20-1 and TRBJ2-1, with 7 bases matching TRBD1. Judging by the DNA end, TRBJ2-5 fits better; the J call may be wrong. Germline V lookup: CDR1 DFQATT, CDR2 SNEGSKA (reference sequence). The CDR3 extends over 14 amino acids. The CDR3 DNA is TGCAGTGCTAGAGTTTACAGGGGAGAAGAGACCCAGTACTTC. This gives the protein CSARVYRGEETQYF.